Below, 18 T cell receptor beta chains from the same sample are listed, as sequenced in a study of blood T cell repertoires in COVID-19. Produced via immunoSEQ multiplex PCR; TCRdb's table is partial and in-frame only. This repertoire shows 15,000 to 20,000 clones, approximately 84% found once; its top ten account for around a third. Sequencing was done on a sample of peripheral blood. These receptors were taken from a human donor with active COVID-19. The donor label of this sample is uncertain.

The chain uses TRBV19 and TRBJ1-2; D remains ambiguous. With 6 bases removed from V and 3 bases from J, the gap between germline ends came to 5 bases. CDR1 LNHDA and CDR2 SQIVND come from the germline V gene (reference sequence). This CDR3 has 11 amino acids. The CDR3 DNA reads as TGTGCCAGTAGATTCGACTATGGCTACACCTTC. Translating gives CASRFDYGYTF.

The V call is TRBV24-1, the J call TRBJ2-2, with TRBD2 as a possible D gene (5 bases). The V gene lost 4 bases and the J gene lost 4 bases, with 9 bases spanning the gap. In germline, CDR1 is KGHDR, CDR2 SFDVKD. The CDR3 contains 14 residues. The CDR3: CATSESAGTGELFF. Written as DNA, the CDR3 is TGTGCCACCAGTGAGTCCGCGGGCACCGGGGAGCTGTTTTTT.

The chain couples TRBV16 to TRBJ2-1; D is unclear. From germline, CDR1 is KGHSY and CDR2 FQNENV. CDR3 size: 17 residues. Trimming left V 4 bases short and J 0 bases short, with 16 bases between. The CDR3 region has the DNA TGTGCCAGCAGCCGCGTCGACTCGACCAGCTCCTACAATGAGCAGTTCTTC. The encoded protein is CASSRVDSTSSYNEQFF.

The genes are TRBV7-9 and TRBJ2-1, with a possible D match to TRBD1 (6 bases). Trimming removed 4 bases at V and 4 bases at J, with 23 bases between. The CDR3 consists of 18 residues. Germline values: CDR1 SEHNR, CDR2 FQNEAQ (reference sequence). CDR3 nucleotides: TGTGCCAGCAGCTCCCAGACAGGCCCCACTTCACAATACAATGAGCAGTTCTTC. This encodes CASSSQTGPTSQYNEQFF.

This chain connects TRBV29-1 to TRBJ1-6, with TRBD1 as a possible D gene (6 bases). Trimming removed 4 bases at V and 7 bases at J, with 20 bases between. CDR3 length: 16 residues. Germline V CDR1 and CDR2: SQVTM, ANQGSEA. In DNA, the CDR3 is TGCAGCGTTGCACACCGTGAGGACAGCAAAAATTCACCCCTCCACTTT. Translated, it gives CSVAHREDSKNSPLHF.

V is TRBV4-1 and J is TRBJ2-3, with D maybe TRBD2 (6 bases). Germline loops: CDR1 MGHRA, CDR2 YSYEKL. There are 16 residues in the CDR3. The V end was cut by 1 base, the J end by 0 bases, with 11 bases between. CDR3 bases: TGCGCCAGCAGCCAAGGACTAGGCCTGAGCACAGATACGCAGTATTTT. It translates to CASSQGLGLSTDTQYF.

The CDR3 loop reads CASSSTDRLGETQYF. The CDR3, as DNA: TGTGCCAGCAGCTCCACGGACCGACTAGGGGAGACCCAGTACTTC. The rearrangement uses TRBV7-9 and TRBJ2-5; perhaps TRBD2 as D (6 bases). V dropped 4 bases and J dropped 5 bases, with 17 bases sitting between them. CDR1 is SEHNR and CDR2 is FQNEAQ in the germline V gene (reference sequence). This CDR3 region has 15 residues.

The genes are TRBV9 and TRBJ2-3; a possible D gene is TRBD1 (6 bases). Trimming left V 3 bases short and J 4 bases short, with 12 bases between. This CDR3 has 14 amino acids. The V gene's germline CDR1 is SGDLS and CDR2 YYNGEE. The CDR3 sequence is CASSAKQGPDTQYF. The DNA for the CDR3 is TGTGCCAGCAGCGCGAAACAGGGCCCAGATACGCAGTATTTT.

The J gene is TRBJ2-7, the V gene TRBV6-5; 8 positions match TRBD2. From germline, CDR1 is MNHEY and CDR2 SVGAGI. V dropped 7 bases and J dropped 3; count of bases not matched to a gene: 11. CDR3 size: 15 residues. CDR3: CASTLRGTRGYEQYF. CDR3 nucleotides: TGTGCCAGCACTTTACGGGGGACTAGAGGCTACGAGCAGTACTTC.

V is TRBV10-3 and J is TRBJ2-1, with 9 nucleotides matching TRBD2. V shed 0 bases and J 8 bases; nucleotides not matched to a gene: 8. CDR1 is ENHRY, CDR2 SYGVKD, per germline. The CDR3 spans 16 residues. The CDR3 DNA is TGTGCCATCAGTGAGTCGGCCAGCGGGGGGATCCATGAGCAGTTCTTC. Residues: CAISESASGGIHEQFF.

This rearrangement joins TRBV19 to TRBJ2-7; unclear D gene. The germline V gene encodes CDR1 LNHDA and CDR2 SQIVND (reference sequence). The CDR3 is made up of 18 amino acids. The V and J ends lost 8 bases and 1 base respectively, with 27 bases between them. The CDR3 reads CASSTRATNILRSYEQYF. CDR3 coding DNA: TGTGCCAGTTCAACCAGAGCTACTAACATCTTGCGTTCCTACGAGCAGTACTTC.

The V call is TRBV6-5, the J call TRBJ2-5, with a weak D call TRBD2 (6 bases). The ends were cut back, 7 bases at V and 6 bases at J, with 12 bases in the middle. CDR1 MNHEY and CDR2 SVGAGI come from the germline V gene. This CDR3 has 12 residues. The CDR3, as DNA: TGTGCCAGCACAGGAGGGGCGCAGACCCAGTACTTC. Its translation is CASTGGAQTQYF.

The chain recombines TRBV9 with TRBJ2-5; 8 bases match TRBD2. The germline V gene encodes CDR1 SGDLS and CDR2 YYNGEE. This CDR3 comprises 15 residues. The junction had 3 bases not matched to a gene; V was cut back by 0 bases and J by 2 bases. Here the CDR3 reads CASSVGTSWQETQYF. CDR3 bases: TGTGCCAGCAGCGTAGGGACTAGCTGGCAAGAGACCCAGTACTTC.

V and J are TRBV7-9 and TRBJ2-4, with a tentative D call TRBD1 (6 bases). Germline CDR1 is SEHNR and CDR2 is FQNEAQ (reference sequence). The CDR3 has 14 amino acids. Trimming stripped 1 base from V and 9 bases from J, with 13 bases between. CDR3 sequence: CASSLGMGAGIQYF. CDR3 bases: TGTGCCAGCAGCTTAGGCATGGGGGCCGGCATTCAGTACTTC.

The V call is TRBV20-1, the J call TRBJ2-1; D is perhaps TRBD2 (5 bases). The ends were cut back, 2 bases at V and 8 bases at J, with 7 bases in the middle. This CDR3 is built from 11 residues. Per the germline V gene, CDR1 is DFQATT and CDR2 is SNEGSKA (reference sequence). The CDR3 here is CSARSGHEQFF. CDR3 nucleotides: TGCAGTGCTAGAAGCGGACATGAGCAGTTCTTC.

The genes are TRBV27 and TRBJ1-2; TRBD1 agrees at 8 bases. From germline, CDR1 is MNHEY and CDR2 SMNVEV (reference sequence). Germline trimming cut 6 bases from V and 7 bases from J; bases unmatched to any gene: 16. The CDR3 has 16 amino acids. Written as DNA, the CDR3 is TGTGCCAGCAGGCCCTATCCAGCAGGGGGCAGAGGTGGCTACACCTTC. Protein: CASRPYPAGGRGGYTF.

This clone has a handful of counts. The chain uses TRBV6-5 and TRBJ2-7; D is unresolved. V was clipped by 6 bases and J by 2 bases, with 11 bases between them. The CDR3 totals 13 residues. CDR1 is MNHEY, CDR2 SVGAGI, per germline. The CDR3 here is CASSGLGPYEQYF. The CDR3 region has the DNA TGTGCCAGCAGCGGGTTGGGTCCCTACGAGCAGTACTTC.

V and J are TRBV19 and TRBJ1-2, with D unclear. Germline-derived CDR1 and CDR2 are LNHDA and SQIVND (reference sequence). This CDR3 contains 12 residues. Trimming left V 7 bases short and J 4 bases short, with 10 bases between. In nucleotides, the CDR3 is TGTGCCAGTACAGGAAGGCGCTATGGCTACACCTTC. Its protein is CASTGRRYGYTF.